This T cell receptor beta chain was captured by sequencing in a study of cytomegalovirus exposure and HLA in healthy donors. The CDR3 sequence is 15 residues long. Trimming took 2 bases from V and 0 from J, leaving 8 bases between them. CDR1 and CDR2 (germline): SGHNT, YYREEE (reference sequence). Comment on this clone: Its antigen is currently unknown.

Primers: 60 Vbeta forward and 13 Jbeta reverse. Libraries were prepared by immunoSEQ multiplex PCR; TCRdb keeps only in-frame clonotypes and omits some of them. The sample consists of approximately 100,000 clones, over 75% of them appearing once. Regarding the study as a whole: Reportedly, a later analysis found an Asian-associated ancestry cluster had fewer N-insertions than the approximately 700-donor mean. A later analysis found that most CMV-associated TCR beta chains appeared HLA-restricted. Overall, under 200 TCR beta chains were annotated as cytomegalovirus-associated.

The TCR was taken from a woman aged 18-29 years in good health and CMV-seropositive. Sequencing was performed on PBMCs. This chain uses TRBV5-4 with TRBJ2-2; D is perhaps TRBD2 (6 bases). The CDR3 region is CASSLAGTNTGELFF. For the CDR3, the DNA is TGTGCCAGCAGCTTAGCGGGCACGAACACCGGGGAGCTGTTTTTT.